The T cell receptor (beta chain) described here comes from a study of graft-versus-host responses after intestinal transplantation. Across the whole study: Following induction with anti-thymocyte globulin, all recipients were given tacrolimus and steroids for two to three years. Whole-study results and caveats: The study associated peak circulating GvH clone levels with early post-transplant HvG declines. GvH clones occurred in recipient marrow; some first appeared in ileum or blood. Allografts of one patient group, those with graft-donor T cell macrochimerism, had high graft-versus-host to host-versus-graft clonal ratios.

On this clone: As yet, its antigen is unknown.

The protocol was immunoSEQ multiplex PCR, while the TCRdb copy is restricted to in-frame clones and leaves out a portion. Seen here are about 86,000 clones, around 90% observed once, and the top ten hold around 0.5%. The germline V and J ends were trimmed by 7 bases and 0 bases, with 12 bases remaining between them. In germline, CDR1 is MGHRA, CDR2 YSYEKL. The length of the CDR3 is 14 residues. This clonotype was sampled from a human donor who received an intestinal transplant. Sequenced material: unstimulated CD8+ T cells sorted from spleen or lymph node cells, taken before intestinal transplant. The V call is TRBV4-1, the J call TRBJ1-1, with a tentative D call TRBD1 (6 bases). The CDR3 loop reads CASMRTAMNTEAFF. CDR3 bases: TGCGCCAGCATGCGGACAGCCATGAACACTGAAGCTTTCTTT.